These 4 T cell receptor beta chains originate from one sample sequenced in a study of shared T cell receptors in the human thymus. The data were produced by immunoSEQ multiplex PCR, yet TCRdb's version contains in-frame clones alone and is incomplete. The data hold under 850,000 clones, with 88% observed a single time. This sample was shared with a second study, whose subject was human thymus T cells.

The sample taken for sequencing was thymocytes. These receptors originate from a boy under two years old with a congenital heart defect.

The chain joins TRBV4-2 to TRBJ2-2; possibly TRBD2 for D (5 bases). The V end lost 1 base, the J end lost 4 bases, and 16 bases lay between the germline ends. This CDR3 contains 17 residues. Germline V gene sequence: CDR1 LGHNA, CDR2 YNFKEQ. CDR3 nucleotide sequence: TGTGCCAGCAGCCAAGGGGTAAGCGGCCGTGGCACCGGGGAGCTGTTTTTT. Its protein is CASSQGVSGRGTGELFF.

This chain links TRBV10-3 with TRBJ2-1; 9 nucleotides agree with TRBD2. The J segment lost 0 bases and the V segment lost 10 bases, leaving 4 bases of the junction unmatched. The CDR3 sequence is 14 residues long. Germline-derived CDR1 and CDR2 are ENHRY and SYGVKD. In DNA, the CDR3 is TGTGCCACCATAGCGGGAGACTCCTACAATGAGCAGTTCTTC. Protein product: CATIAGDSYNEQFF.

The rearrangement links TRBV18 to TRBJ1-5; no reliable D call. V lost 5 bases to trimming and J lost 1 base, with 12 bases between them. The CDR3 contains 15 residues. Germline assignment: CDR1 KGHSH and CDR2 LQKENI. CDR3 protein: CASSGQARSNQPQHF. CDR3 DNA: TGTGCCAGCTCAGGGCAGGCCCGGAGCAATCAGCCCCAGCATTTT.

This clone has a single count. The chain is built from TRBV28 and TRBJ1-5; 9 bases align to TRBD1. V dropped 6 bases and J dropped 2; count of bases not matched to a gene: 20. The V gene's germline CDR1 is MDHEN and CDR2 SYDVKM. The CDR3 has 20 amino acids. The chain's CDR3 is CASSFIRGQGPGDGNQPQHF. CDR3 bases: TGTGCCAGCAGCTTTATTCGAGGACAGGGGCCTGGGGATGGCAATCAGCCCCAGCATTTT.